A selection of T cell receptor beta chains follows, all from one sample in a study of shared clonotypes between healthy human individuals. Profiled with immunoSEQ multiplex PCR; TCRdb holds only in-frame clones, not every one. The data show about 2.4 million clones, roughly 93% seen once. The source material was naive CD4+ T cells from PBMCs. The receptor set was obtained from a man aged 18 to 35 in good health. Some clones in this sample may be carry-over from other donors' samples. Each CDR3 is given with its conserved first and last residue. Fields, in order: J gene, D gene, CDR3 length, V gene, CDR3 protein, CDR3 DNA. A D gene is named only where the DNA matches it firmly.

j_gene: TRBJ1-5; d_gene: TRBD1; len: 19; v_gene: TRBV19; CDR3aa: CASSGRTGFSRVGNQPQHF; CDR3nt: TGTGCCAGTAGTGGGCGGACAGGCTTTTCCCGCGTTGGCAATCAGCCCCAGCATTTT
j_gene: TRBJ2-2; d_gene: NA; len: 15; v_gene: TRBV7-9; CDR3aa: CASSPGQGTTGELFF; CDR3nt: TGTGCCAGCAGCCCCGGGCAGGGGACCACCGGGGAGCTGTTTTTT
j_gene: TRBJ2-7; d_gene: NA; len: 16; v_gene: TRBV15; CDR3aa: CATSRGRTGEGYEQYF; CDR3nt: TGTGCCACCAGCAGGGGTCGGACGGGAGAAGGGTACGAGCAGTACTTC
j_gene: TRBJ2-6; d_gene: NA; len: 15; v_gene: TRBV28; CDR3aa: CASDLGTPGANVLTF; CDR3nt: TGTGCCAGTGACCTTGGGACACCAGGGGCCAACGTCCTGACTTTC
j_gene: TRBJ2-7; d_gene: TRBD2; len: 15; v_gene: TRBV2; CDR3aa: CASSESSGSGGEQYF; CDR3nt: TGTGCCAGCAGTGAGAGTAGCGGGAGTGGTGGCGAGCAGTACTTC
j_gene: TRBJ2-2; d_gene: NA; len: 17; v_gene: TRBV5-5; CDR3aa: CASSSPSGASNTGELFF; CDR3nt: TGTGCCAGCAGCTCTCCCAGCGGAGCTTCGAACACCGGGGAGCTGTTTTTT
j_gene: TRBJ2-3; d_gene: NA; len: 14; v_gene: TRBV5-4; CDR3aa: CASSVRGFTDTQYF; CDR3nt: TGTGCCAGCAGCGTCAGGGGCTTCACAGATACGCAGTATTTT
j_gene: TRBJ2-5; d_gene: NA; len: 12; v_gene: TRBV10-3; CDR3aa: CAISAGQETQYF; CDR3nt: TGTGCCATCAGTGCGGGGCAAGAGACCCAGTACTTC
j_gene: TRBJ2-7; d_gene: NA; len: 15; v_gene: TRBV7-8; CDR3aa: CASSLELGHIYEQYF; CDR3nt: TGTGCCAGCAGCTTAGAGCTTGGGCACATCTACGAGCAGTACTTC
j_gene: TRBJ2-1; d_gene: TRBD2; len: 14; v_gene: TRBV30; CDR3aa: CAWSLLAGVNEQFF; CDR3nt: TGTGCCTGGAGTCTCCTAGCGGGAGTCAATGAGCAGTTCTTC
j_gene: TRBJ2-1; d_gene: TRBD2; len: 14; v_gene: TRBV29-1; CDR3aa: CSVVLLAAYNEQFF; CDR3nt: TGCAGCGTTGTACTCCTAGCGGCCTACAATGAGCAGTTCTTC